Listed here is a single T cell receptor beta chain. CDR3 size: 14 residues. V shed 2 bases and J 3 bases; nucleotides not matched to a gene: 2. Germline assignment: CDR1 LNHDA and CDR2 SQIVND (reference sequence). Produced via immunoSEQ multiplex PCR; TCRdb's table is partial and in-frame only. The sample contains tens of thousands of clones, 80% to 95% of which appear only once. The data are from a study of technical replicates of blood from several donors. This TCR derives from a human donor in good health. The chain recombines TRBV19 with TRBJ2-3; 7 nucleotides agree with TRBD1. The sample was T cells isolated from PBMCs. This CDR3 reads CASSITGDTDTQYF. DNA for the CDR3: TGTGCCAGTAGTATAACAGGGGATACAGATACGCAGTATTTT.